These T cell receptor beta chains were read from a single sample in a study of blood T cell repertoires in COVID-19. The data were produced by immunoSEQ multiplex PCR, yet TCRdb's version contains in-frame clones alone and is incomplete. The sample includes fewer than 250,000 clones, approximately 84% of them seen just once. Sequencing was performed on peripheral blood. These receptors were collected from a man over 45 with acute or convalescent COVID-19. Each CDR3 is given without its conserved first and last residue.

v_gene	j_gene	CDR3aa
TRBV7-9	TRBJ1-5	ASSLGGASNQPQH
TRBV19	TRBJ2-1	ASSVDTSYRDRF
TRBV30	TRBJ1-6	AWSLPTGGSSPLH
TRBV30	TRBJ1-1	AWKSGLDTEAF
TRBV14	TRBJ1-1	ASSHTGRPFTEAF
TRBV19	TRBJ1-1	ASITGGRNTEAF
TRBV7-9	TRBJ1-1	ASSSLSGETTEAF
TRBV13	TRBJ1-4	ASSLGLLGGPNEKLF
TRBV30	TRBJ1-6	AWTPGQGYNSPLH
TRBV10-2	TRBJ1-6	ASSDGDSPLH
TRBV7-8	TRBJ2-3	ASSLVRGSDTQY
TRBV28	TRBJ1-1	ASSIRVVEAEAF
TRBV5-1	TRBJ2-3	ASSPGRGGATDTQY
TRBV5-1	TRBJ1-6	ASSLGDRPNSPLH
TRBV7-9	TRBJ1-2	ASSPPRDLIYGYT